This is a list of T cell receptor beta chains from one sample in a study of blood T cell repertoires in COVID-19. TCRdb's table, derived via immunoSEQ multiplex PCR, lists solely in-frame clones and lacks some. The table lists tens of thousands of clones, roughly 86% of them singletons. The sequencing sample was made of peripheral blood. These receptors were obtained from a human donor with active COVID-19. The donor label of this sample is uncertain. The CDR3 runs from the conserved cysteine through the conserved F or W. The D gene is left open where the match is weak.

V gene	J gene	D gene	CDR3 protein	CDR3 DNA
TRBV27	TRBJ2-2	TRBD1	CASSYRGTGELFF	TGTGCCAGCAGCTACAGGGGAACCGGGGAGCTGTTTTTT
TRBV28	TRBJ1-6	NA	CASSRAVSYNSPLHF	TGTGCCAGCAGCCGAGCTGTCTCCTATAATTCACCCCTCCACTTT
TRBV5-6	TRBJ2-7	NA	CASSLQGGRAMYEQYF	TGTGCCAGCAGCTTGCAAGGGGGGAGGGCCATGTACGAGCAGTACTTC
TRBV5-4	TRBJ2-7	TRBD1	CASSQAGTAYEQYF	TGTGCCAGCAGCCAAGCCGGGACAGCTTACGAGCAGTACTTC
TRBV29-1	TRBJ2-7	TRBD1	CSVVRDRSYEQYF	TGCAGCGTTGTAAGGGACAGGTCCTACGAGCAGTACTTC
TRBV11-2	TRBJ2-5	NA	CASSLRGRETQYF	TGTGCCAGCAGCTTGAGGGGGAGAGAGACCCAGTACTTC
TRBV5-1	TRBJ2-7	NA	CASSFGLQAYEQYF	TGCGCCAGCAGCTTCGGCCTCCAGGCCTACGAGCAGTACTTC
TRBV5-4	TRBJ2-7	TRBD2	CASSLAGGPGEQYF	TGTGCCAGCAGCTTAGCGGGGGGGCCGGGAGAGCAGTACTTC
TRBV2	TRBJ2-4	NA	CASSEGQYKNIQYF	TGTGCCAGCAGTGAGGGCCAGTACAAAAACATTCAGTACTTC
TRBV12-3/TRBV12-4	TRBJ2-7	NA	CASSLRGAGEQYF	TGTGCCAGCAGTCTTCGTGGGGCCGGCGAGCAGTACTTC
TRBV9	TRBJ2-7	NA	CASNLGDFSYEQYF	TGTGCCAGCAACCTCGGGGACTTCTCCTACGAGCAGTACTTC
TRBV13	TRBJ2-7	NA	CASSQSYEQYF	TGTGCCAGCAGCCAGTCCTACGAGCAGTACTTC
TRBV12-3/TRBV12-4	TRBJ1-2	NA	CASSLRDGYTF	TGTGCCAGCAGTTTACGGGATGGCTACACCTTC